Below, 18 T cell receptor beta chains from the same sample are listed, as sequenced in a study of blood T cells in healthy people across ages. PCR was performed a second time for 7 to 11 cycles using a sample-barcoded 5' primer and a J-beta primer mix. One entry per CDR3 protein, called by TCRdb with MiXCR from the 5' RACE reads. The table lists about 640,000 distinct CDR3 sequences, 58% of them singletons. Sequencing was carried out using blood. These receptors all stem from a man aged 60-69 years in good health.

This clonotype was recorded a few times. The chain employs TRBV7-2 and TRBJ1-2; D is possibly TRBD1 (5 bases). Germline CDR1 SGHTA, CDR2 FQGNSA. V dropped 5 bases and J dropped 0 bases, with 16 bases sitting between them. This CDR3 has 16 amino acids. The CDR3 region is CASSQMGRASNYGYTF. CDR3 nucleotides: TGTGCCAGCAGCCAGATGGGCAGGGCCTCTAACTATGGCTACACCTTC.

The table lists this clonotype with a few counts. This sequence joins TRBV2 and TRBJ2-3; TRBD2 might be the D (7 bases). Trimming removed 4 bases from V and 1 base from J, with 12 bases in between. The CDR3 spans 15 residues. Germline V gene lookup returns CDR1 SNHLY and CDR2 FYNNEI. The CDR3 spells CASSVRGGGTDTQYF. CDR3 in DNA: TGTGCCAGCAGTGTCAGGGGAGGGGGCACAGATACGCAGTATTTT. The full variable domain, its missing parts supplied by reference TRBV2 and TRBJ2-3, is EPEVTQTPSHQVTQMGQEVILRCVPISNHLYFYWYRQILGQKVEFLVSFYNNEISEKSEIFDDQFSVERPDGSNFTLKIRSTKLEDSAMYFCASSVRGGGTDTQYFGPGTRLTVL.

The chain carries TRBV4-2 and TRBJ1-2, with TRBD1 as a possible D gene (6 bases). The V end lost 2 bases, the J end lost 3 bases, and 13 bases lay between the germline ends. Germline assignment: CDR1 LGHNA and CDR2 YNFKEQ. The CDR3 covers 15 residues. DNA of the CDR3: TGTGCCAGCAGCCAACCTGGACAGAGATACTATGGCTACACCTTC. It specifies CASSQPGQRYYGYTF.

V is TRBV7-2 and J is TRBJ1-6; no clear D. The length of the CDR3 is 16 residues. Between the trimmed V and J ends, which lost 2 bases and 5 bases, there was a span of 13 bases. Germline V gives CDR1 SGHTA, CDR2 FQGNSA. CDR3 sequence reads: CASSLRSRVHNSPLHF. Written as DNA, the CDR3 is TGTGCCAGCAGCTTAAGGTCGAGGGTCCATAATTCACCCCTCCACTTT.

This chain uses TRBV6-2 or TRBV6-3 with TRBJ2-1; 9 bases match TRBD1. V was clipped by 10 bases and J by 7 bases; unmatched bases: 8. Germline CDR1 and CDR2: MNHEY and SVGEGT. The CDR3 is made up of 13 amino acids. The CDR3 is CATPGQGENEQFF. The CDR3 nucleotides are TGTGCCACCCCGGGACAGGGTGAAAATGAGCAGTTCTTC.

Concerning this clonotype itself: The junction differs from germline at one of its ends, possibly a read error. In DNA form, the CDR3 reads TGTGCCAGCAGCGAATGGAAGGGGGATGCGGAAAAACTGTTTTTT. Its protein is CASSEWKGDAEKLFF. V is TRBV25-1 and J is TRBJ1-4; possibly TRBD1 for D (6 bases). Germline CDR1 and CDR2: MGHDK and SYGVNS. The CDR3 covers 15 residues.

The rearrangement joins TRBV6-5 to TRBJ2-4; TRBD2 is a possible D gene (6 bases). TRBJ2-7 explains the end of the DNA better; the J call may be wrong. The CDR3 loop spans 16 amino acids. Germline values: CDR1 MNHEY, CDR2 SVGAGI. In nucleotides, the CDR3 is TGTGCCAGCAGCCACGGGGGTATTTCGGGTTCCTACGAGCAGTACTTC. Translated, it gives CASSHGGISGSYEQYF.

The chain joins TRBV7-2 to TRBJ2-7; D might be TRBD2 (5 bases). The CDR3 is 14 amino acids. Germline V CDR1 and CDR2: SGHTA, FQGNSA. The V and J ends lost 4 bases and 4 bases respectively, with 14 bases between them. The CDR3 bases are TGTGCCAGCAGCTATGGACCGGGGTATTACGAGCAGTACTTC. Protein product: CASSYGPGYYEQYF.

The chain couples TRBV11-2 to TRBJ1-4, with D possibly TRBD1 on 5 matching bases. With 5 bases removed from V and 10 bases from J, the gap between germline ends came to 14 bases. The germline V gene encodes CDR1 SGHAT and CDR2 FQNNGV. The CDR3 extends over 13 amino acids. DNA for the CDR3: TGTGCCAGCAGCGTATTACAGGTCGCAAAACTGTTTTTT. The encoded protein is CASSVLQVAKLFF.

There are many counts of this clonotype. This sequence joins TRBV4-1 and TRBJ2-1, with 11 positions matching TRBD2. J gave up 8 bases and V 0 bases, and 12 bases lay outside the gene matches. The germline gives CDR1 MGHRA, CDR2 YSYEKL. The CDR3 consists of 18 residues. The CDR3 loop is CASSQDPHSGGAVDEQFF. Written as DNA, the CDR3 is TGCGCCAGCAGCCAAGATCCCCATAGCGGGGGGGCAGTTGATGAGCAGTTCTTC.

In this sample, this clonotype turned up a few times. The chain has TRBV20-1 and TRBJ2-5, with 12 bases lining up with TRBD2. The germline gives CDR1 DFQATT, CDR2 SNEGSKA (reference sequence). V gave up 4 bases and J gave up 0 bases; unmatched junction bases: 6. The length of the CDR3 is 16 residues. DNA for the CDR3: TGCAGTGCTAACCAACCTAGCGGGGGGGACCAAGAGACCCAGTACTTC. This translates into CSANQPSGGDQETQYF.

The chain joins TRBV5-1 to TRBJ1-1, with D perhaps TRBD1 (6 bases). V was shortened by 4 bases and J by 7 bases, with 17 bases between the two germline ends. Germline CDR1 is SGHRS and CDR2 is YFSETQ. This CDR3 contains 14 residues. CDR3 loop: CASSRIGTQVEAFF. Written as DNA, the CDR3 is TGCGCCAGCAGCCGCATCGGGACACAAGTTGAAGCTTTCTTT.

The gene calls are TRBV10-3 and TRBJ2-5; 8 bases match TRBD2. Germline values: CDR1 ENHRY, CDR2 SYGVKD. The CDR3 totals 15 residues. J gave up 5 bases and V 5 bases, and 10 bases lay outside the gene matches. DNA for the CDR3: TGTGCCATCAGTCCCCCCTCTAGCGGGTGGGAGACCCAGTACTTC. It specifies CAISPPSSGWETQYF.

The chain has TRBV3-1 and TRBJ1-2; no firm D call. The germline gives CDR1 LGHDT, CDR2 YNNKEL (reference sequence). Deletions cut 3 bases from V and 6 bases from J, with 11 bases between. CDR3 length: 13 amino acids. The CDR3 DNA sequence: TGTGCCAGCAGCCAGACGTCGCTGGATGGCTACACCTTC. The encoded protein is CASSQTSLDGYTF.

This sequence joins TRBV7-9 and TRBJ2-5; weak D call: TRBD2 (6 bases). The germline CDR1 and CDR2 sequences are SEHNR and FQNEAQ (reference sequence). Deletions cut 3 bases from V and 5 bases from J, with 13 bases between. The CDR3 runs 14 residues. CDR3 nucleotide sequence: TGTGCCAGCAGCTTCCTAGTTGGGGGGGAGACCCAGTACTTC. It specifies CASSFLVGGETQYF.

V usage is TRBV20-1 and J usage is TRBJ2-6, with a tentative D call TRBD1 (7 bases). The CDR3 consists of 17 residues. The germline CDR1 and CDR2 sequences are DFQATT and SNEGSKA (reference sequence). V was trimmed by 6 bases and J by 3 bases, leaving 21 bases between them. DNA of the CDR3: TGCAGTGCCCGAGTCCGACAGGGAGGAAGTGGGGCCAACGTCCTGACTTTC. It is translated as CSARVRQGGSGANVLTF.

This clonotype was observed a handful of times. The rearrangement uses TRBV12-3 or TRBV12-4 and TRBJ1-5; 12 nucleotides align to TRBD1. Trimming at V came to 5 bases and at J to 6 bases, leaving 8 bases not matched to a gene. This CDR3 has 16 amino acids. CDR3 DNA sequence: TGTGCCAGCAGTCCGGGGACAGGGGGCTGGGTTCAGCCCCAGCATTTT. Its translation is CASSPGTGGWVQPQHF.

The V call is TRBV6-6, the J call TRBJ2-3; D gene unclear. Trimming shortened V by 6 bases and J by 6 bases, and 19 bases separated the two germline ends. Germline lookup yields CDR1 MNHNY and CDR2 SVGAGI (reference sequence). This CDR3 contains 15 residues. CDR3: CASRVSSTLIDTQYF. The CDR3 DNA is TGTGCCAGCAGAGTTAGCTCCACGTTGATTGATACGCAGTATTTT.